The 12 T cell receptor beta chains below come from one sample, sequenced in a study of shared clonotypes between healthy human individuals. Repertoires were generated with immunoSEQ multiplex PCR, while TCRdb's copy carries only in-frame clones and drops some. The table includes millions of clones, approximately 95% detected once. Sequenced input: naive CD4+ T cells from PBMCs. Subset given: CD45RA+ positively selected. The receptor source for this set is a man between 18 and 35 years old in good health. Some clones in this sample may be carry-over from other donors' samples.

The chain is built from TRBV6-4 and TRBJ1-1, with TRBD1 as a possible D gene (5 bases). Germline V gives CDR1 MRHNA, CDR2 SNTAGT. The CDR3 runs 13 residues. Trimming left V 3 bases short and J 5 bases short, with 10 bases between. The CDR3 coding sequence is TGTGCCAGCAGTGAGCGGGGGGGGACTGAAGCTTTCTTT. It codes for CASSERGGTEAFF.

The chain employs TRBV30 and TRBJ2-7; D possibly corresponds to TRBD2 (5 bases). This CDR3 has 12 residues. Trimming cost V 5 bases and J 3 bases, with 11 bases left between them. CDR1 is GTSNPN and CDR2 is SVGIG in the germline V gene (reference sequence). The CDR3 bases are TGTGCCTGGGGGTCCGGGGACTACGAGCAGTACTTC. This translates into CAWGSGDYEQYF.

The chain employs TRBV7-2 and TRBJ2-3; D might be TRBD1 (5 bases). There are 14 residues in the CDR3. Germline V lookup: CDR1 SGHTA, CDR2 FQGNSA. Trimming took off 2 bases at V and 3 bases at J, with 9 bases between the two ends. The CDR3 DNA follows: TGTGCCAGCAGCTTATTCCAGGGAACAGATACGCAGTATTTT. Protein: CASSLFQGTDTQYF.

To note about this clone: Other DNA sequences in this sample translate to the same CDR3. V and J are TRBV5-1 and TRBJ2-3; D gene unclear. V was pared by 5 bases and J by 3 bases, with 13 bases between. CDR3 length: 14 amino acids. The germline V gene has CDR1 SGHRS and CDR2 YFSETQ. The CDR3 is CASSYSGGTDTQYF. The DNA of the CDR3 is TGCGCCAGCAGTTATTCTGGTGGAACAGATACGCAGTATTTT. Complete variable domain (other parts from reference TRBV5-1 and TRBJ2-3): KAGVTQTPRYLIKTRGQQVTLSCSPISGHRSVSWYQQTPGQGLQFLFEYFSETQRNKGNFPGRFSGRQFSNSRSEMNVSTLELGDSALYLCASSYSGGTDTQYFGPGTRLTVL.

This rearrangement joins TRBV6-4 to TRBJ2-1; D ambiguous. Germline assignment: CDR1 MRHNA and CDR2 SNTAGT. V dropped 8 bases and J dropped 7 bases, with 27 bases sitting between them. CDR3 length equals 17 residues. CDR3 DNA: TGTGCCAGCCAGGATTATCCTAGGACCCTTACCGATAATGAGCAGTTCTTC. Translated: CASQDYPRTLTDNEQFF.

Only one count was recorded for this clone. The V call is TRBV5-4, the J call TRBJ2-1, with D perhaps matching TRBD1 (5 bases). Trimming took off 4 bases at V and 0 bases at J, with 11 bases between the two ends. Germline-derived CDR1 and CDR2 are SGHNT and YYREEE (reference sequence). This CDR3 is built from 15 residues. The CDR3 loop is CASSPDSSSYNEQFF. DNA for the CDR3: TGTGCCAGCAGCCCTGACAGCAGCTCCTACAATGAGCAGTTCTTC.

The chain is built from TRBV29-1 and TRBJ1-1; maybe TRBD1 (6 bases). The CDR3 totals 13 residues. V was cut by 7 bases and J by 1 base, with 13 bases left in between. Germline assignment: CDR1 SQVTM and CDR2 ANQGSEA. The CDR3 coding sequence is TGCAGCGGGCTAGGACAGCCGAACACTGAAGCTTTCTTT. It encodes CSGLGQPNTEAFF.

The chain combines TRBV7-2 with TRBJ2-2; TRBD1 agrees at 8 bases. The J segment lost 7 bases and the V segment lost 2 bases, leaving 9 bases of the junction unmatched. Germline CDR1 reads SGHTA; CDR2 reads FQGNSA. The CDR3 extends over 16 amino acids. As DNA, the CDR3 is TGTGCCAGCAGCTTATTAGCCCAGGGGGCTGTCGGGGAGCTGTTTTTT. Translated, it gives CASSLLAQGAVGELFF.

This chain joins TRBV15 and TRBJ1-1, with D uncertain. The CDR3 has 14 amino acids. Germline lookup yields CDR1 LNHNV and CDR2 YYDKDF (reference sequence). V gave up 1 base and J gave up 3 bases, with 9 bases separating them. The CDR3 nucleotides are TGTGCCACCAGCAGAGTACAGCTGTACACTGAAGCTTTCTTT. This encodes CATSRVQLYTEAFF.

The chain couples TRBV29-1 to TRBJ1-4, with D uncertain. Germline lookup yields CDR1 SQVTM and CDR2 ANQGSEA. This CDR3 has 13 residues. Trimming removed 7 bases from V and 4 bases from J, with 13 bases in between. CDR3: CSGWVPINEKLFF. CDR3 nucleotide sequence: TGCAGCGGTTGGGTCCCGATTAATGAAAAACTGTTTTTT.

V gene TRBV4-1 combines with J gene TRBJ2-1, with 8 bases identical to TRBD1. This CDR3 contains 15 residues. CDR1 is MGHRA, CDR2 YSYEKL, per germline. V lost 3 bases, J lost 2 bases, and 3 bases stayed unmatched. The CDR3 protein is CASSHWTGTYNEQFF. As DNA, the CDR3 is TGCGCCAGCAGCCATTGGACAGGGACCTACAATGAGCAGTTCTTC.

This clone has just one count. The chain has TRBV19 and TRBJ1-4, with D maybe TRBD1 (6 bases). Trimming shortened V by 5 bases and J by 8 bases, and 15 bases separated the two germline ends. In germline, CDR1 is LNHDA, CDR2 SQIVND (reference sequence). The length of the CDR3 is 14 residues. This CDR3 is CASSLSGVGEKLFF. CDR3 sequence (DNA): TGTGCCAGTAGTCTCTCAGGGGTCGGAGAAAAACTGTTTTTT.